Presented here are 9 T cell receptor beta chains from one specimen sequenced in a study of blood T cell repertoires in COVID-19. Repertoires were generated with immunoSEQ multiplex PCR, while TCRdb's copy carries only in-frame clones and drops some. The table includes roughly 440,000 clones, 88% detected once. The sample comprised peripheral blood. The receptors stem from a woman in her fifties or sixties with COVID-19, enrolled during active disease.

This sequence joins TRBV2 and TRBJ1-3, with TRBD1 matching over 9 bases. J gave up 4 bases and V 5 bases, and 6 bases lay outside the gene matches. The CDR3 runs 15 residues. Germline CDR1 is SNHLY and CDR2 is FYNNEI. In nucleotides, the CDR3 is TGTGCCAGCAGTCGGGACAGGGTGTTGGGAAACACCATATATTTT. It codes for CASSRDRVLGNTIYF. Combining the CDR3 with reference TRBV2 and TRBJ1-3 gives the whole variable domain EPEVTQTPSHQVTQMGQEVILRCVPISNHLYFYWYRQILGQKVEFLVSFYNNEISEKSEIFDDQFSVERPDGSNFTLKIRSTKLEDSAMYFCASSRDRVLGNTIYFGEGSWLTVV.

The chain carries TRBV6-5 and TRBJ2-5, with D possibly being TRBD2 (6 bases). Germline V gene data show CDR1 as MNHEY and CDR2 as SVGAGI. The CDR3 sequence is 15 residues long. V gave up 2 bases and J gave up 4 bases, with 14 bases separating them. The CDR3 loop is CASSYRGVRGETQYF. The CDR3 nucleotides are TGTGCCAGCAGTTACCGCGGGGTGAGGGGAGAGACCCAGTACTTC.

This CDR3 reads CASSQDTQGTQYF. The CDR3 nucleotides are TGCGCCAGCAGCCAAGATACCCAGGGGACCCAGTACTTC. The rearrangement uses TRBV4-1 and TRBJ2-5, with D possibly matching TRBD1 (5 bases). This CDR3 is built from 13 residues. V was clipped by 0 bases and J by 7 bases, with 9 bases between them. In germline, CDR1 is MGHRA, CDR2 YSYEKL.

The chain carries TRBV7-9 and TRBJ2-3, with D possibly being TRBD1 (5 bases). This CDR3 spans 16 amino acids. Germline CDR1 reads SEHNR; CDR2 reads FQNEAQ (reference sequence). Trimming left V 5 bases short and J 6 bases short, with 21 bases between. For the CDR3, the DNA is TGTGCCAGCAGCCTACAAAAGGGGTCGGCCGCGGATACGCAGTATTTT. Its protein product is CASSLQKGSAADTQYF.

The CDR3 loop is CASSLKDSAGYTF. In nucleotides, the CDR3 is TGTGCCAGCAGCTTAAAAGACTCGGCTGGCTACACCTTC. This chain links TRBV7-9 with TRBJ1-2; no reliable D call. Germline assignment: CDR1 SEHNR and CDR2 FQNEAQ (reference sequence). This CDR3 has 13 amino acids. V was clipped by 2 bases and J by 7 bases, with 11 bases between them.

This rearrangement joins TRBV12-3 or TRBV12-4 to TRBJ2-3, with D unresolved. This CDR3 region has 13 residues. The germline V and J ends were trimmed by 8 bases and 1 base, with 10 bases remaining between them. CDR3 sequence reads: CASGRSGTDTQYF. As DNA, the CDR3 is TGTGCCAGCGGCCGATCCGGCACAGATACGCAGTATTTT.

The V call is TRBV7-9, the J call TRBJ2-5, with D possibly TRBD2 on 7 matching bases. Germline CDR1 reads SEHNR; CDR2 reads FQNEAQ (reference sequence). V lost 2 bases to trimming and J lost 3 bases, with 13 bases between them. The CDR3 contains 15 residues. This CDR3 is CASSLRGAPEETQYF. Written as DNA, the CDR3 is TGTGCCAGCAGCTTACGGGGGGCACCCGAAGAGACCCAGTACTTC.

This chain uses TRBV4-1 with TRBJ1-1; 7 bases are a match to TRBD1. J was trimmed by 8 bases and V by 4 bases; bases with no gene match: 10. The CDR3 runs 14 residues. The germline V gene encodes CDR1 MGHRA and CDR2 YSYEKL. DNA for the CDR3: TGCGCCAGCAGCCCCCTGACAGGGTCGGGGGAAGCTTTCTTT. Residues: CASSPLTGSGEAFF.

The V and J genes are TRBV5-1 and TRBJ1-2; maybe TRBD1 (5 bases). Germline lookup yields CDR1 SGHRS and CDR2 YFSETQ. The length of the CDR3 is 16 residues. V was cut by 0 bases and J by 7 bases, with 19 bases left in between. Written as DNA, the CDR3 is TGCGCCAGCAGCTTGGGGGTGGGGCGCGCTTCGGCTGGCTACACCTTC. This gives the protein CASSLGVGRASAGYTF.